This TCR beta chain emerged from a study of shared clonotypes between healthy human individuals. Profiling relied on immunoSEQ multiplex PCR, and the TCRdb table lists in-frame clones only, not all of them. The sample lists fewer than 1 million clones, just over 95% occurring once. In the naive CD8 group, cells lacked CD45RO and were positively selected for CCR7, so terminally differentiated effector memory CD45RA+ cells were left out. CDR1 is SQVTM and CDR2 is ANQGSEA in the germline V gene. CDR3 size: 13 residues. The ends lost 8 bases at V and 2 bases at J; junction bases unmatched: 6. Comment on this clone: What it recognizes is unknown.

Study observations and caveats: The study found 4.5% to 6% of naive CD4 clonotypes shared across several donors. Only blood was sampled; tissue repertoires likely differ.

The rearrangement links TRBV29-1 to TRBJ2-1; 7 bases line up with TRBD1. Source material: naive CD8+ T cells sorted from blood. The TCR sequence derives from a man aged 25 to 40 in good health. CDR3 bases: TGCAGCCTTGGGACAGCGACCTACAATGAGCAGTTCTTC. The encoded protein is CSLGTATYNEQFF.